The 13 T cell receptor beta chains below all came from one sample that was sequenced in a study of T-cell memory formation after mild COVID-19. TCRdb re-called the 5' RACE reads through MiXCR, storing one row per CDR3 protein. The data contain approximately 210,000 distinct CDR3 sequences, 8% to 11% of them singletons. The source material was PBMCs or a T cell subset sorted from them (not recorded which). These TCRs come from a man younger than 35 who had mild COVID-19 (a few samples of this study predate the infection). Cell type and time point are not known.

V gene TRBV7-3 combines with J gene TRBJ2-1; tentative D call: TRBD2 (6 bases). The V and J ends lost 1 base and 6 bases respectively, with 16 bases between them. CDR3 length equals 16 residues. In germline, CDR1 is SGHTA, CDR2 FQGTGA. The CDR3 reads CASSLKSGTGVNEQFF. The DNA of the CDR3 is TGTGCCAGCAGCTTAAAGTCCGGCACGGGAGTCAATGAGCAGTTCTTC. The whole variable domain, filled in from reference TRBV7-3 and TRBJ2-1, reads GAGVSQTPSNKVTEKGKYVELRCDPISGHTALYWYRQSLGQGPEFLIYFQGTGAADDSGLPNDRFFAVRPEGSVSTLKIQRTERGDSAVYLCASSLKSGTGVNEQFFGPGTRLTVL.

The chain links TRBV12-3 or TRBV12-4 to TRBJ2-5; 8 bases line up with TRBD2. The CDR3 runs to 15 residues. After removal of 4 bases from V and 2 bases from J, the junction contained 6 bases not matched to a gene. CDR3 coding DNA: TGTGCCAGCAGTTCCGGGACTAGGTTACAAGAGACCCAGTACTTC. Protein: CASSSGTRLQETQYF.

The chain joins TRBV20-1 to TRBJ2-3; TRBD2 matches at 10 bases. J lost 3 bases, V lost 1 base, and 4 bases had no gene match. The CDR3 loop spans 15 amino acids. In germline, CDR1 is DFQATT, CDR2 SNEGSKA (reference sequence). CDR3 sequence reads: CSARVASGRTDTQYF. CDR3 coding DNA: TGCAGTGCTAGAGTGGCTAGCGGGAGAACAGATACGCAGTATTTT.

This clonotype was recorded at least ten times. The CDR3 loop reads CASSSQPGSNQPQHF. The CDR3 DNA reads as TGTGCCAGCAGCTCCCAACCCGGAAGCAATCAGCCCCAGCATTTT. The rearrangement uses TRBV7-8 and TRBJ1-5; no firm D call. V lost 4 bases and J 1 base, leaving 11 bases between the germline ends. In germline, CDR1 is SGHVS, CDR2 FQNEAQ. The CDR3 has 15 residues.

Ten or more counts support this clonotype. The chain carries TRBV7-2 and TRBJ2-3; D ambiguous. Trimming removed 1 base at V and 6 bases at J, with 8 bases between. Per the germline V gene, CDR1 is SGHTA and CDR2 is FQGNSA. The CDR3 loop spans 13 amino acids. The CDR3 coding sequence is TGTGCCAGCAGCTTAGGGAACGGGGATACGCAGTATTTT. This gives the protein CASSLGNGDTQYF.

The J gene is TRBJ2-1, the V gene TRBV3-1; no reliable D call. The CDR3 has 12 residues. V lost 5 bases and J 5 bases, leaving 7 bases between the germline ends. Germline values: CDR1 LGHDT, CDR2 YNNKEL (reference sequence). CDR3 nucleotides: TGTGCCAGCAGCTCCGGAAACAATGAGCAGTTCTTC. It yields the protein CASSSGNNEQFF.

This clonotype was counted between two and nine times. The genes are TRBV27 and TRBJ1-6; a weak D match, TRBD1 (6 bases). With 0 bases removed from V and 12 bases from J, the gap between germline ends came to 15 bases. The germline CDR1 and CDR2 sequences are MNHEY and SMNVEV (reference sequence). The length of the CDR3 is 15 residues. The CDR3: CASSLSWANREPLHF. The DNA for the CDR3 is TGTGCCAGCAGTTTATCGTGGGCAAACAGGGAACCCCTCCACTTT.

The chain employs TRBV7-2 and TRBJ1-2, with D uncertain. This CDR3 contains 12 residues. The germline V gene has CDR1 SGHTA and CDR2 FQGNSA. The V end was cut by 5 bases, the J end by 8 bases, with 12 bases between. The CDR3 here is CASSDVGTGYTF. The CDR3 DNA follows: TGTGCCAGCAGCGACGTCGGAACAGGCTACACCTTC.

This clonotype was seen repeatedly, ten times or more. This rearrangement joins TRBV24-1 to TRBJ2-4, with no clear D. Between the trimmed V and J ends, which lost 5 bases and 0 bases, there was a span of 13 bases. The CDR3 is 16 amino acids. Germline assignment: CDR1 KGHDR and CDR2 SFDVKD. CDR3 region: CATSVWVLLAKNIQYF. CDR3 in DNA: TGTGCCACCAGTGTGTGGGTCTTACTAGCCAAAAACATTCAGTACTTC.

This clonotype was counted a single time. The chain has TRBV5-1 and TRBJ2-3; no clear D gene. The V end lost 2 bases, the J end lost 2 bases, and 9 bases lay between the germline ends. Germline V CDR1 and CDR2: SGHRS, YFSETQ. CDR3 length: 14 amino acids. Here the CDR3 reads CASSFSADTDTQYF. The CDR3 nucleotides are TGCGCCAGCAGCTTTTCTGCAGACACAGATACGCAGTATTTT.

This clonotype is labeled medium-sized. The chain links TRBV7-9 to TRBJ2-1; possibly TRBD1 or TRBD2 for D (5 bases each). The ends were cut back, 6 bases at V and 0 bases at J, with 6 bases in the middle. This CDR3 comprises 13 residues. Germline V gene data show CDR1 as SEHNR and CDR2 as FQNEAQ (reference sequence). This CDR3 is CASRGDSYNEQFF. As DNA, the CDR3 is TGTGCCAGCAGGGGGGACTCCTACAATGAGCAGTTCTTC. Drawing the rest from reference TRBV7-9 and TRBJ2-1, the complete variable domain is DTGVSQNPRHKITKRGQNVTFRCDPISEHNRLYWYRQTLGQGPEFLTYFQNEAQLEKSRLLSDRFSAERPKGSFSTLEIQRTEQGDSAMYLCASRGDSYNEQFFGPGTRLTVL.

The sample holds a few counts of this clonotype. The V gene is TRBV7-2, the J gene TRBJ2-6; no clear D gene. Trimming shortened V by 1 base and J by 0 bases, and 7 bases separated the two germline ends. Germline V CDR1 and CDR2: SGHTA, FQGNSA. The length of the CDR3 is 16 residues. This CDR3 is CASSLGRPSGANVLTF. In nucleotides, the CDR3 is TGTGCCAGCAGCTTAGGGCGGCCCTCTGGGGCCAACGTCCTGACTTTC.

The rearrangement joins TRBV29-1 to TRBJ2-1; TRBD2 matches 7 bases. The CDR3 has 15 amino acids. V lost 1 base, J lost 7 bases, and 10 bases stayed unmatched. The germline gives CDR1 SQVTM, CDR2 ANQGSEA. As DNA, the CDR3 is TGCAGCGTTGAAGGGGGGGAGGGGCGCAGGAATGAGCAGTTCTTC. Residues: CSVEGGEGRRNEQFF.